This T cell receptor (beta chain) was identified in a study of T cell repertoires in cytomegalovirus infection. Study-level background: Through public TCR beta signatures, both CMV infection and matching HLA type were indicated. Overall study results and limits: Carriers of CMV and the relevant HLA type were discriminated by public TCR beta frequency. Ex vivo responses were dominated by HLA-C-restricted CMV-specific TCR beta clonotypes.

CDR1 and CDR2 (germline): SGHAT, FQNNGV. The CDR3 spans 14 residues. Losses at the gene ends were 4 bases for V and 8 bases for J; bases not matched to a gene: 7. This clonotype was found a few times. The antigen remains unidentified. TCRdb re-called the reads with MiXCR, one entry per CDR3 protein. The sample records approximately 170,000 distinct CDR3 sequences, roughly 18% being singletons. Material for sequencing was CD8+ T cells from PBMCs. The genes are TRBV11-2 and TRBJ2-1, with TRBD2 identical over 8 bases. The clonotype originates from a human donor in good health (CMV status not recorded). Some clones in this sample may be carry-over from other donors' samples. The CDR3 protein is CASSSGTSLDEQFF. The CDR3 nucleotides read TGTGCCAGCAGCTCCGGGACTAGTTTGGATGAGCAGTTCTTC.